This T cell receptor beta chain was retrieved from a study of read filtering for tumor transcriptome and immune sequencing. Study-level background: Patients were 16 to 20 male and some 13 female, mean age around 67 years, range about 47 to 85. Per sample, TCR-region reads ranged about 4.05 to 11 million by IR-seq, 85 to 1273 by RNA-seq.

Study-wide results and limits: Dropping single-read clonotypes raised IR-seq and RNA-seq shared-clonotype correlation.

The CDR3 is 9 amino acids. With regard to this clonotype: The antigen remains undetermined.

Molecular barcoded adaptors covering alpha/delta and beta/gamma chains were used on roughly 400 ng RNA. TCRdb itself ran the reads through MiXCR, one entry per CDR3 protein. The data contain under 80,000 distinct CDR3 sequences, around 21% of them seen just once; the ten biggest clones take up more than 13%. This TCR came from a donor aged 40 or over with multiple myeloma. The gene calls are TRBV21-1 and TRBJ2-1. TRBV21-1 is given as a pseudogene. The sequenced sample was a population of CD138-negative cells sorted from bone marrow. The CDR3 reads CASRDEQFF. The CDR3 bases are TGTGCCAGCAGAGATGAGCAGTTCTTC.